These T cell receptor beta chains were read from a single sample in a study of blood T cell repertoires in COVID-19. The repertoire was sequenced with immunoSEQ multiplex PCR; TCRdb's copy has only in-frame clones and lacks some. The table shows 200,000 to 300,000 clones, with 88% occurring only once. Material: peripheral blood. The source is a human donor in a cohort sampled during active COVID-19. Each CDR3 is given with its conserved first and last residue. Each record gives: J gene, V gene, clone size, CDR3 protein. Only some rows state a clone size, as once, few, many or a class for expanded clones.

J gene: TRBJ2-7
V gene: TRBV6-5
clone size: .
CDR3 protein: CASDIWTDSSYEQYF

J gene: TRBJ1-5
V gene: TRBV19
clone size: .
CDR3 protein: CASSIAENQPQHF

J gene: TRBJ1-3
V gene: TRBV13
clone size: .
CDR3 protein: CASSSRSSGNTIYF

J gene: TRBJ1-1
V gene: TRBV18
clone size: .
CDR3 protein: CASSQGQETEAFF

J gene: TRBJ1-6
V gene: TRBV19
clone size: .
CDR3 protein: CASSSDSSYNSPLHF

J gene: TRBJ1-1
V gene: TRBV19
clone size: .
CDR3 protein: CASRPGTSRSEAFF

J gene: TRBJ2-1
V gene: TRBV7-2
clone size: .
CDR3 protein: CASRLAGGPSSYNEQFF

J gene: TRBJ2-2
V gene: TRBV28
clone size: .
CDR3 protein: CASSRLGLLNTGELFF

J gene: TRBJ1-6
V gene: TRBV5-6
clone size: .
CDR3 protein: CASSGRTGSNSPLHF

J gene: TRBJ2-5
V gene: TRBV28
clone size: .
CDR3 protein: CASSLAGQGNQETQYF

J gene: TRBJ2-7
V gene: TRBV11-2
clone size: .
CDR3 protein: CASSLALAASYEQYF

J gene: TRBJ1-3
V gene: TRBV30
clone size: .
CDR3 protein: CAWQVALSPSHLSGNTIYF

J gene: TRBJ1-6
V gene: TRBV3-1/TRBV3-2
clone size: once
CDR3 protein: CASSQDPAGAGHF

J gene: TRBJ2-2
V gene: TRBV6-2/TRBV6-3
clone size: .
CDR3 protein: CASSHRDRGGSTGELFF

J gene: TRBJ1-1
V gene: TRBV27
clone size: .
CDR3 protein: CASSPGRMNTEAFF

J gene: TRBJ1-5
V gene: TRBV3-1/TRBV3-2
clone size: .
CDR3 protein: CASSIRQGSNQPQHF

J gene: TRBJ1-3
V gene: TRBV7-2
clone size: .
CDR3 protein: CASSLTRGGNTIYF

J gene: TRBJ2-7
V gene: TRBV19
clone size: .
CDR3 protein: CASSTGTNSYEQYF

J gene: TRBJ2-7
V gene: TRBV13
clone size: .
CDR3 protein: CASSSTGTSGRTLYEQYF

J gene: TRBJ1-5
V gene: TRBV24-1
clone size: .
CDR3 protein: CATVDFRGSNQPQHF

J gene: TRBJ2-5
V gene: TRBV12-3/TRBV12-4
clone size: .
CDR3 protein: CASSAGSIETQYF

J gene: TRBJ2-2
V gene: TRBV27
clone size: .
CDR3 protein: CASGSSNTGELFF

J gene: TRBJ2-7
V gene: TRBV7-2
clone size: .
CDR3 protein: CASSLAGTSGPYEQYF